The rows below give T cell receptor beta chains drawn from one sample of a study of T cell responses to AZD1222 COVID-19 vaccine. Measured with immunoSEQ multiplex PCR; TCRdb has only the in-frame clones, and not every one. The sample has 100,000 to 120,000 clones, about nine tenths seen once. This specimen was peripheral blood, taken on day 0 of AZD1222 vaccination. The receptors were gathered from an adult in good health. Each CDR3 is given with its conserved first and last residue. A D gene is named only where the DNA matches it firmly.

TRBV4-1,TRBJ1-6,-,CASSQGGIGVDSPLHF,TGCGCCAGCAGCCAAGGGGGGATTGGGGTGGATTCACCCCTCCACTTT
TRBV5-8,TRBJ2-5,-,CASSLGIRQETQYF,TGTGCCAGCAGCTTGGGGATCAGGCAAGAGACCCAGTACTTC
TRBV6-5,TRBJ2-2,TRBD1,CASSNTGGSGELFF,TGTGCCAGCAGTAACACAGGGGGCTCCGGGGAGCTGTTTTTT
TRBV7-9,TRBJ2-7,TRBD2,CASSLGLAGEDEQYF,TGTGCCAGCAGCTTAGGGCTAGCGGGAGAGGACGAGCAGTACTTC
TRBV28,TRBJ2-7,-,CASSGRGDRAYEQYF,TGTGCCAGCAGTGGGAGGGGGGACAGAGCCTACGAGCAGTACTTC
TRBV7-8,TRBJ2-7,TRBD1,CASSPRSGQGPYEQYF,TGTGCCAGCAGTCCACGTTCGGGACAGGGGCCTTACGAGCAGTACTTC
TRBV19,TRBJ1-2,TRBD1,CASSPTGGVYGYTF,TGTGCCAGTAGTCCCACAGGGGGAGTGTATGGCTACACCTTC
TRBV18,TRBJ1-6,-,CASSPGQFNSPLHF,TGTGCCAGCTCACCGGGTCAGTTTAATTCACCCCTCCACTTT
TRBV6-5,TRBJ1-1,-,CASSSAQGWVTEAFF,TGTGCCAGCAGTTCCGCCCAGGGGTGGGTCACTGAAGCTTTCTTT
TRBV20-1,TRBJ1-2,-,CSVPVMGGYTF,TGCAGTGTTCCAGTCATGGGAGGCTACACCTTC
TRBV29-1,TRBJ2-1,TRBD2,CSVTSGKYNEQFF,TGCAGCGTTACTAGCGGGAAATACAATGAGCAGTTCTTC
TRBV6-5,TRBJ2-7,-,CASSNPDYEQYF,TGTGCCAGCAGCAACCCGGACTACGAGCAGTACTTC
TRBV6-5,TRBJ1-2,-,CASSYSRVRGGYTF,TGTGCCAGCAGTTACTCCAGGGTGAGGGGTGGCTACACCTTC